The 17 T cell receptor beta chains listed next were all sequenced from one sample in a study of molecular identifiers for immune sequencing clone quantification. TCRdb reanalysed the PCR reads using MiXCR and keeps one entry per CDR3 protein. Of 85,000 to 100,000 distinct CDR3 sequences listed, roughly 23% are singletons. Specimen: naive CD8+ T cells from blood, with Jurkat cell RNA spiked in. Subset: FACS-sorted CD8+CD4-CCR7+CD45RA+ naive T cells. The receptors shown here come from a human donor in good health. Some libraries in this study had Jurkat cell RNA spiked in.

This clonotype was counted a few times. The J gene is TRBJ2-2, the V gene TRBV13; TRBD2 aligns across 9 bases. Trimming at V came to 3 bases and at J to 5 bases, leaving 13 bases not matched to a gene. Per germline, CDR1 PRHDT and CDR2 FYEKMQ (reference sequence). CDR3 length: 18 residues. The CDR3 sequence is CASSFNPRLAGRTGELFF. DNA for the CDR3: TGTGCCAGCAGCTTCAACCCGAGGCTAGCGGGACGTACCGGGGAGCTGTTTTTT.

Notes on this clonotype: A much bigger clone sits one base away, suggesting this may be a read error. This chain joins TRBV16 and TRBJ1-6; D ambiguous. This CDR3 has 15 amino acids. Trimming pared 1 base from V and 11 bases from J, leaving 15 bases between. Germline-derived CDR1 and CDR2 are KGHSY and FQNENV. CDR3 DNA sequence: TGTGCCAGCAGCCAATTGCCAGGCTTGGATCCACCCCTCCACTTT. Encoded protein: CASSQLPGLDPPLHF.

This clonotype was found a few times. At one end, the junction sequence differs from germline, possibly due to a read error. The CDR3 DNA sequence: TGTGTCAGCAGTTTACAACATCCCCCAGATACGCAGTATTTT. Translating gives CVSSLQHPPDTQYF. The chain uses TRBV27 and TRBJ2-3; D ambiguous. The CDR3 sequence is 14 residues long. Germline V gene data show CDR1 as MNHEY and CDR2 as SMNVEV (reference sequence).

This clonotype was counted a single time. This may arise from a read error, as a much more abundant clone is one base away. The chain carries TRBV28 and TRBJ2-3, with a possible D match to TRBD2 (5 bases). The CDR3 spans 11 residues. Trimming shortened V by 7 bases and J by 10 bases, and 12 bases separated the two germline ends. Germline-derived CDR1 and CDR2 are MDHEN and SYDVKM. The CDR3 DNA reads as TGTGCCAGCATCCGTCAGAGGGCGCAGTATTTT. This codes for CASIRQRAQYF.

This clonotype was seen a few times. J is TRBJ2-7 and V is TRBV27, with TRBD1 matching over 7 bases. Germline CDR1 and CDR2: MNHEY and SMNVEV (reference sequence). J lost 3 bases, V lost 6 bases, and 8 bases had no gene match. The CDR3 loop spans 14 amino acids. The DNA for the CDR3 is TGTGCCAGCAGCCCAACGGGACAGATCTACGAGCAGTACTTC. It is translated as CASSPTGQIYEQYF.

This clonotype was recorded only once. A single base separates this from a much larger clone, so it may be a read error. V usage is TRBV4-3 and J usage is TRBJ2-1; D not certain. V lost 1 base and J 12 bases, leaving 19 bases between the germline ends. The CDR3 length is 15 residues. Germline V lookup: CDR1 LGHNA, CDR2 YSLEER. CDR3 nucleotide sequence: TGCGCCAGCAGCCAAGTTCTTACTGGTCGAGATGGGCAGTTCTTC. Translation gives CASSQVLTGRDGQFF.

The rearrangement uses TRBV27 and TRBJ1-5; D gene unclear. The CDR3 totals 14 residues. Germline V gives CDR1 MNHEY, CDR2 SMNVEV (reference sequence). V lost 2 bases and J lost 6, with 11 bases in between. The CDR3 sequence: CASSLKWVGQPQHF. In nucleotides, the CDR3 is TGTGCCAGCAGTTTAAAGTGGGTTGGTCAGCCCCAGCATTTT.

This clonotype was seen ten or more times. The V and J genes are TRBV9 and TRBJ2-2, with D unclear. Deletions cut 0 bases from V and 3 bases from J, with 12 bases between. Germline loops: CDR1 SGDLS, CDR2 YYNGEE. This CDR3 region has 16 residues. CDR3 residues: CASSVAWEQHTGELFF. As DNA, the CDR3 is TGTGCCAGCAGCGTAGCTTGGGAACAGCACACCGGGGAGCTGTTTTTT. Full variable domain (outside the CDR3, taken from reference TRBV9 and TRBJ2-2): DSGVTQTPKHLITATGQRVTLRCSPRSGDLSVYWYQQSLDQGLQFLIQYYNGEERAKGNILERFSAQQFPDLHSELNLSSLELGDSALYFCASSVAWEQHTGELFFGEGSRLTVL.

At least ten counts were recorded for this clonotype. The V gene is TRBV27, the J gene TRBJ2-1; D is unresolved. This CDR3 has 12 residues. Trimming cost V 5 bases and J 8 bases, with 10 bases left between them. The germline V gene has CDR1 MNHEY and CDR2 SMNVEV (reference sequence). The CDR3 DNA sequence: TGTGCCAGCAGTCCCCCGTCAGATGAGCAGTTCTTC. It yields the protein CASSPPSDEQFF.

This clonotype was observed at least ten times. The chain has TRBV5-1 and TRBJ2-5; D may correspond to TRBD1 or TRBD2 (5 bases each). CDR1 and CDR2 (germline): SGHRS, YFSETQ. V was shortened by 0 bases and J by 5 bases, with 14 bases between the two germline ends. CDR3 length: 15 amino acids. Here the CDR3 DNA reads TGCGCCAGCAGCTTGGAGTTTTGGGGGTTGGAGACCCAGTACTTC. Its protein is CASSLEFWGLETQYF.

This clonotype was seen repeatedly, ten times or more. The chain is built from TRBV9 and TRBJ2-1; 13 positions match TRBD2. The V gene end was trimmed by 3 bases and the J gene end by 6 bases; junction bases not matched to a gene: 9. The CDR3 contains 17 residues. CDR1 is SGDLS and CDR2 is YYNGEE in the germline V gene. CDR3 protein: CASSGLAGGSFPNEQFF. DNA of the CDR3: TGTGCCAGCAGCGGACTAGCGGGAGGCTCATTCCCCAATGAGCAGTTCTTC.

This clonotype was counted a few times. This sequence joins TRBV3-1 and TRBJ2-3; 12 bases map to TRBD2. This CDR3 is 17 amino acids long. V lost 4 bases to trimming and J lost 4 bases; unmatched junction nucleotides: 9. Germline V gene data show CDR1 as LGHDT and CDR2 as YNNKEL (reference sequence). In DNA, the CDR3 is TGTGCCAGCAGCCCTAGCGGGGGGGAGGTATGGGCAGATACGCAGTATTTT. Protein sequence: CASSPSGGEVWADTQYF.

This clonotype appeared many times. The chain couples TRBV20-1 to TRBJ2-6; the match to TRBD1 covers 12 bases. This CDR3 region has 19 residues. From germline, CDR1 is DFQATT and CDR2 SNEGSKA (reference sequence). J gave up 1 base and V 3 bases, and 10 bases lay outside the gene matches. CDR3 nucleotide sequence: TGCAGTGCTAGCGGGACAGGGGGCGCAAACTTATCTGGGGCCAACGTCCTGACTTTC. It codes for CSASGTGGANLSGANVLTF.

CDR3 bases: TGTGCCAGCACCTCTCGGGGGACTAGCGGGAGTCCCTACAATGAGCAGTTCTTC. It is translated as CASTSRGTSGSPYNEQFF. The chain carries TRBV7-9 and TRBJ2-1, with TRBD2 matching 14 bases. Germline assignment: CDR1 SEHNR and CDR2 FQNEAQ (reference sequence). Trimming at V came to 7 bases and at J to 2 bases, leaving 10 bases not matched to a gene. There are 18 residues in the CDR3.

This clonotype was seen at least ten times. The J gene is TRBJ2-3, the V gene TRBV5-1; 9 bases fit TRBD2. Germline V CDR1 and CDR2: SGHRS, YFSETQ. The CDR3 totals 16 residues. V lost 2 bases and J lost 5; bases outside the gene matches: 9. This chain's CDR3 is CASSLSGASGEDTQYF. CDR3 nucleotides: TGCGCCAGCAGCTTAAGTGGAGCTAGCGGGGAAGATACGCAGTATTTT.

This clonotype was detected many times. The chain recombines TRBV7-2 with TRBJ1-1; D is uncertain. Germline V gene sequence: CDR1 SGHTA, CDR2 FQGNSA. The CDR3 length is 17 residues. The V and J ends lost 1 base and 6 bases respectively, with 21 bases between them. The CDR3 nucleotides read TGTGCCAGCAGCTTAGATTGGTACGGCGCGAGAAGGGCTGAAGCTTTCTTT. It specifies CASSLDWYGARRAEAFF.

This clonotype was recorded once. A much bigger clone sits one base away, suggesting this may be a read error. The chain combines TRBV30 with TRBJ2-4; D gene uncertain. Germline values: CDR1 GTSNPN, CDR2 SVGIG (reference sequence). V lost 2 bases and J 3 bases, leaving 5 bases between the germline ends. The CDR3 consists of 12 residues. CDR3: CAWSSFKNIQYF. In nucleotides, the CDR3 is TGTGCCTGGAGTTCCTTCAAAAACATTCAGTACTTC.